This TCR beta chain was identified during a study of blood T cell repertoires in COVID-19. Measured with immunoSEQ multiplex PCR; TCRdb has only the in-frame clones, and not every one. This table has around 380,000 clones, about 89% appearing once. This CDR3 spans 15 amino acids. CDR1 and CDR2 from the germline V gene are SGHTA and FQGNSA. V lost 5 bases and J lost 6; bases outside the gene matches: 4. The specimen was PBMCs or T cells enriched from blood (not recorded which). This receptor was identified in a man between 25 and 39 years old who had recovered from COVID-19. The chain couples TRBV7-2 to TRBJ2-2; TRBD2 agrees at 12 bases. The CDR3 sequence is CASSTTSGGPGELFF. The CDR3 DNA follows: TGTGCCAGCAGCACAACTAGCGGGGGGCCCGGGGAGCTGTTTTTT.